These T cell receptor beta chains were read from a single sample in a study of tumor-infiltrating lymphocytes in localized non-small cell lung cancer. The method was immunoSEQ multiplex PCR; TCRdb's version includes in-frame clones alone and lacks a portion of them. The sample lists about 16,000 clones, about four fifths occurring once. The specimen was lung tumor tissue. The receptors here all came from a human donor with non-small cell lung cancer. Both conserved end residues are part of each CDR3. D genes are given only for firm matches. Clone sizes are given selectively: once, few, many, or a class where the clone is expanded.

v_gene,d_gene,j_gene,abundance,CDR3aa,CDR3nt
TRBV5-4,NA,TRBJ1-4,once,CASSLGGAGNEKLFF,TGTGCCAGCAGCTTGGGTGGGGCGGGTAATGAAAAACTGTTTTTT
TRBV19,NA,TRBJ1-4,NA,CASSPGGAREKLFF,TGTGCCAGTAGTCCGGGGGGAGCTAGGGAAAAACTGTTTTTT
TRBV6-1,NA,TRBJ2-1,once,CASSEEWSSYNEQFF,TGTGCCAGCAGTGAAGAGTGGAGCTCCTACAATGAGCAGTTCTTC
TRBV30,TRBD1,TRBJ1-1,NA,CAFSGQGGTEAFF,TGTGCCTTTTCGGGACAGGGGGGCACTGAAGCTTTCTTT
TRBV30,NA,TRBJ1-1,few,CAWSPCRGCNTEAFF,TGTGCCTGGAGTCCCTGCAGGGGATGCAACACTGAAGCTTTCTTT
TRBV7-2,TRBD2,TRBJ2-1,NA,CASSLLAGGPNEQFF,TGTGCCAGCAGCTTACTAGCGGGAGGGCCCAATGAGCAGTTCTTC
TRBV14,NA,TRBJ2-1,NA,CASSPVTGAYYNEQFF,TGTGCCAGCAGCCCCGTAACGGGGGCCTACTACAATGAGCAGTTCTTC
TRBV4-1,TRBD1,TRBJ1-4,NA,CASSQDVTGGYEKLFF,TGCGCCAGCAGCCAAGATGTGACAGGGGGTTATGAAAAACTGTTTTTT
TRBV5-1,TRBD2,TRBJ2-7,NA,CASSLSASGTTSGYEQYF,TGCGCCAGCAGCTTGTCCGCTAGCGGGACGACGAGTGGTTACGAGCAGTACTTC
TRBV19,TRBD2,TRBJ2-1,NA,CASSMGLAGNNEQFF,TGTGCCAGTAGTATGGGCCTAGCGGGGAACAATGAGCAGTTCTTC
TRBV18,NA,TRBJ1-3,NA,CASSPNAGSTIYF,TGTGCCAGCTCACCAAACGCGGGAAGCACCATATATTTT
TRBV4-1,NA,TRBJ1-4,NA,CASSQQGRVGEKLFF,TGCGCCAGCAGCCAGCAGGGCCGGGTTGGAGAAAAACTGTTTTTT
TRBV11-2,NA,TRBJ1-5,NA,CASSLDRDRAQPQHF,TGTGCCAGCAGCTTAGACAGGGATCGAGCTCAGCCCCAGCATTTT
TRBV7-3,NA,TRBJ2-7,NA,CASSATGAPDEQYF,TGTGCCAGCAGCGCGACCGGGGCCCCCGACGAGCAGTACTTC
TRBV30,NA,TRBJ2-7,NA,CAWSVSREYYEQYF,TGTGCCTGGAGTGTATCTCGGGAGTACTACGAGCAGTACTTC
TRBV28,TRBD1,TRBJ2-1,medium-sized,CASSDPTGGARNEQFF,TGTGCCAGCAGTGACCCGACAGGGGGCGCACGCAATGAGCAGTTCTTC
TRBV5-6,NA,TRBJ2-1,NA,CASTGDVGNEQFF,TGTGCCAGCACCGGGGACGTGGGGAATGAGCAGTTCTTC
TRBV15,TRBD1,TRBJ1-5,once,CATSDRTGGLNQPQHF,TGTGCCACCAGCGACCGGACAGGGGGCTTGAATCAGCCCCAGCATTTT
TRBV7-8,TRBD1,TRBJ2-3,NA,CASSRQGSTDTQYF,TGTGCCAGCAGCCGACAGGGGAGCACAGATACGCAGTATTTT
TRBV27,TRBD2,TRBJ2-7,NA,CASSLSMGSGRALEQYF,TGTGCCAGCAGTTTATCTATGGGTAGCGGGAGGGCCTTAGAGCAGTACTTC
TRBV5-1,NA,TRBJ2-3,NA,CASSLEGRTSTDTQYF,TGCGCCAGCAGCTTGGAGGGAAGGACTAGCACAGATACGCAGTATTTT
TRBV6-1,TRBD2,TRBJ2-7,NA,CASSEAAGGAYEQYF,TGTGCCAGCAGTGAAGCGGCGGGGGGGGCCTACGAGCAGTACTTC
TRBV6-1,NA,TRBJ1-6,NA,CASRGGAGKNSPLHF,TGTGCCAGCAGGGGAGGGGCAGGGAAAAATTCACCCCTCCACTTT
TRBV5-4,TRBD1,TRBJ1-3,NA,CASSDKGQGAGNTIYF,TGTGCCAGCAGCGACAAGGGACAGGGCGCGGGAAACACCATATATTTT
TRBV28,TRBD1,TRBJ2-7,NA,CASNGQGVRNEQYF,TGTGCCAGCAACGGACAGGGGGTCCGGAACGAGCAGTACTTC
TRBV9,TRBD2,TRBJ2-3,once,CASSVGGGRWTDTQYF,TGTGCCAGCAGCGTAGGGGGCGGGAGGTGGACAGATACGCAGTATTTT
TRBV10-1,TRBD2,TRBJ2-3,NA,CASSETSSNTQYF,TGCGCCAGCAGCGAGACTAGCAGCAATACGCAGTATTTT
TRBV6-6,NA,TRBJ1-5,NA,CASSRTGTSNQPQHF,TGTGCCAGCAGTCGTACAGGGACTAGCAATCAGCCCCAGCATTTT
TRBV7-2,NA,TRBJ1-5,NA,CASSPARGATNQPQHF,TGTGCCAGCAGCCCCGCGCGGGGGGCGACCAATCAGCCCCAGCATTTT
TRBV27,TRBD1,TRBJ1-2,few,CASSSQPTGGLDGYTF,TGTGCCAGCAGTTCTCAACCGACAGGGGGTTTGGATGGCTACACCTTC